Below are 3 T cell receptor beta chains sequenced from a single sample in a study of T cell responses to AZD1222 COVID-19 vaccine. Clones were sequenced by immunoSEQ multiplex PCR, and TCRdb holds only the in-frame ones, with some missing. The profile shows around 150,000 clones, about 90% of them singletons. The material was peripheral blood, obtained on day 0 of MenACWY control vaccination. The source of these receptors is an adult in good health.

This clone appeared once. The CDR3 DNA follows: TGTGCCAGCAGCGTAGATGTGTCGGGTTACAATGAGCAGTTCTTC. Amino acids: CASSVDVSGYNEQFF. The J gene is TRBJ2-1, the V gene TRBV9; unclear D gene. This CDR3 contains 15 residues. Looked up from germline, CDR1 is SGDLS and CDR2 is YYNGEE. V lost 0 bases and J lost 4, with 11 bases in between.

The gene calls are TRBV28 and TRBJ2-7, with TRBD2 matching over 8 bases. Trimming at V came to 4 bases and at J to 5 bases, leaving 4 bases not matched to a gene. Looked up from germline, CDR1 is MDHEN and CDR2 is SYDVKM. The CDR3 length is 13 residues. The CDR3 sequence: CASSWTSWDEQYF. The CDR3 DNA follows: TGTGCCAGCAGTTGGACTAGCTGGGACGAGCAGTACTTC.

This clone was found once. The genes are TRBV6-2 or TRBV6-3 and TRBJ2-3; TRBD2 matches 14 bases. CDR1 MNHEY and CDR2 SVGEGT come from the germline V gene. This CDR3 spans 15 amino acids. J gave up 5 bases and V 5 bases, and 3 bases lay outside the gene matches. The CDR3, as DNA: TGTGCCAGCAGTGGACTAGCGGGAGGAGGAGATACGCAGTATTTT. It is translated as CASSGLAGGGDTQYF.